The next 25 T cell receptor beta chains were all read from a single sample in a study of beta chain features in type 1 diabetes. Every isolated RNA sample was fully reverse transcribed, so sequencing captured expressed TCRB transcripts. The data were produced by immunoSEQ multiplex PCR, yet TCRdb's version contains in-frame clones alone and is incomplete. The table lists fewer than 250,000 clones, 9.6% of them singletons. The specimen was naive CD4+ T cells from blood. These TCRs come from a woman aged 18-29 years in good health.

This clone has just a few counts. The chain has TRBV9 and TRBJ1-1; D not resolved. CDR1 SGDLS and CDR2 YYNGEE come from the germline V gene. Trimming removed 1 base from V and 1 base from J, with 5 bases in between. This CDR3 contains 13 residues. The CDR3, as DNA: TGTGCCAGCAGCGTATCCAGGAACACTGAAGCTTTCTTT. It codes for CASSVSRNTEAFF.

The chain is built from TRBV5-1 and TRBJ1-1; D is possibly TRBD1 (6 bases). CDR3 length equals 14 residues. V lost 4 bases, J lost 0 bases, and 10 bases lay in between. Germline V lookup: CDR1 SGHRS, CDR2 YFSETQ. In nucleotides, the CDR3 is TGCGCCAGCAGCCCAGGGACACTGAACACTGAAGCTTTCTTT. Its protein product is CASSPGTLNTEAFF.

This clone has a handful of counts. V and J are TRBV5-1 and TRBJ2-7; TRBD2 might be the D (6 bases). Trimming pared 5 bases from V and 0 bases from J, leaving 12 bases between. The CDR3 runs to 14 residues. In germline, CDR1 is SGHRS, CDR2 YFSETQ. CDR3 in amino acids: CASSSGLISYEQYF. The CDR3 bases are TGCGCCAGCAGTAGCGGACTAATCTCCTACGAGCAGTACTTC.

The chain has TRBV5-1 and TRBJ2-2; 9 bases agree with TRBD2. V dropped 0 bases and J dropped 7; count of bases not matched to a gene: 7. Germline V gene lookup returns CDR1 SGHRS and CDR2 YFSETQ. CDR3 length: 16 amino acids. The CDR3 loop reads CASSLGLAGVDGELFF. Written as DNA, the CDR3 is TGCGCCAGCAGCTTGGGATTAGCGGGAGTTGACGGGGAGCTGTTTTTT.

V usage is TRBV5-1 and J usage is TRBJ1-2; D remains unclear. The V and J ends lost 0 bases and 8 bases respectively, with 17 bases between them. This CDR3 has 15 amino acids. The V gene's germline CDR1 is SGHRS and CDR2 YFSETQ. In DNA, the CDR3 is TGCGCCAGCAGCTTGGGGTCCGGACGCGGGAGCGGCTACACCTTC. Protein: CASSLGSGRGSGYTF.

This clone was detected a few times. J is TRBJ1-6 and V is TRBV25-1; 7 nucleotides align to TRBD1. CDR1 and CDR2 (germline): MGHDK, SYGVNS. The trim removed 6 bases at V and 9 bases at J, leaving 8 bases unmatched. The length of the CDR3 is 14 residues. The CDR3 here is CASRPPGQSSPLHF. The CDR3 DNA follows: TGTGCCAGCAGACCGCCGGGACAGAGTTCACCCCTCCACTTT.

V is TRBV2 and J is TRBJ1-2; possibly TRBD1 for D (6 bases). V lost 0 bases, J lost 0 bases, and 14 bases lay in between. Germline values: CDR1 SNHLY, CDR2 FYNNEI. This CDR3 comprises 17 residues. CDR3 residues: CASSEASTDSPNYGYTF. The CDR3 DNA reads TGTGCCAGCAGTGAAGCTTCCACGGACAGCCCTAACTATGGCTACACCTTC.

This clone was recorded a few times. Different DNA sequences within this sample yield the same CDR3. The chain carries TRBV5-1 and TRBJ1-2, with D perhaps matching TRBD1 (5 bases). Deletions cut 0 bases from V and 6 bases from J, with 9 bases between. CDR3 length: 13 amino acids. Germline lookup yields CDR1 SGHRS and CDR2 YFSETQ. CDR3 in DNA: TGCGCCAGCAGCTTGGCAGGGTCCCATGGCTACACCTTC. It specifies CASSLAGSHGYTF.

V usage is TRBV10-1 and J usage is TRBJ2-1, with TRBD1 identical over 8 bases. The CDR3 sequence is 11 residues long. The germline V gene encodes CDR1 WNHNN and CDR2 SYGVQD (reference sequence). V shed 8 bases, J shed 7 bases, and the junction held 1 base outside the gene matches. The DNA for the CDR3 is TGCGCCAGCGGACAGGGTAATGAGCAGTTCTTC. Translated, it gives CASGQGNEQFF.

This clone has only a few counts. The chain has TRBV29-1 and TRBJ2-7; TRBD2 matches at 8 bases. Germline assignment: CDR1 SQVTM and CDR2 ANQGSEA. V shed 5 bases and J 3 bases; nucleotides not matched to a gene: 9. The CDR3 is 14 amino acids. This CDR3 reads CSVLPGLDFYEQYF. Here the CDR3 DNA reads TGCAGCGTTCTCCCGGGACTAGATTTCTACGAGCAGTACTTC.

This clone was detected a few times. V gene TRBV5-4 combines with J gene TRBJ2-1; the D gene is possibly TRBD2 (6 bases). There are 16 residues in the CDR3. The germline CDR1 and CDR2 sequences are SGHNT and YYREEE (reference sequence). The V and J ends lost 4 bases and 2 bases respectively, with 16 bases between them. The CDR3 DNA sequence: TGTGCCAGCAGCCGTTCGACGGGAGCCACCTACAATGAGCAGTTCTTC. As protein: CASSRSTGATYNEQFF.

This clone was observed many times. V is TRBV4-1 and J is TRBJ2-5; 7 nucleotides agree with TRBD2. CDR3 length: 15 amino acids. Looked up from germline, CDR1 is MGHRA and CDR2 is YSYEKL. V lost 1 base to trimming and J lost 5 bases; unmatched junction nucleotides: 7. In DNA, the CDR3 is TGCGCCAGCAGCCAAGGCGTAGCGGGTTATGAGACCCAGTACTTC. Translated: CASSQGVAGYETQYF.

This clone was seen only a few times. The junction departs from the called germline gene at one end, perhaps through a read error. The rearrangement joins TRBV7-9 to TRBJ2-1, with D tentatively TRBD1 or TRBD2 (6 bases each). This CDR3 comprises 13 residues. Germline loops: CDR1 SEHNR, CDR2 FQNEAQ (reference sequence). CDR3 sequence reads: CASRLGGGGEQFF. The DNA for the CDR3 is TGTGCCAGCAGGTTAGGAGGGGGTGGTGAGCAGTTCTTC.

This clone was counted only a few times. This chain joins TRBV4-1 and TRBJ2-7; 7 bases agree with TRBD1. V was pared by 3 bases and J by 2 bases, with 10 bases of the junction left unmatched. There are 16 residues in the CDR3. Germline CDR1 and CDR2: MGHRA and YSYEKL. The CDR3 DNA reads TGCGCCAGCAGCCATCAGACAGGGCTCCGTCCCTACGAGCAGTACTTC. Its translation: CASSHQTGLRPYEQYF.

Worth noting for this clone: Sequence at one end of the junction differs from germline and may be a read error. This chain joins TRBV5-1 and TRBJ1-5, with TRBD1 as a possible D gene (5 bases). Per the germline V gene, CDR1 is SGHRS and CDR2 is YFSETQ. This CDR3 has 15 amino acids. The CDR3: CASSLDGGDNQPQHF. The CDR3, as DNA: TGTGCCAGCAGCTTGGATGGAGGGGACAATCAGCCCCAGCATTTT.

This clone came up a few times. The chain has TRBV4-3 and TRBJ2-1; 8 nucleotides agree with TRBD2. Germline CDR1 LGHNA, CDR2 YSLEER. The junction had 3 bases not matched to a gene; V was cut back by 1 base and J by 1 base. The CDR3 is 16 residues long. The CDR3 loop is CASSQAGGRSYNEQFF. CDR3 nucleotide sequence: TGCGCCAGCAGCCAAGCCGGCGGGAGGTCCTACAATGAGCAGTTCTTC.

The chain joins TRBV7-9 to TRBJ1-2; 10 bases fit TRBD1. After removal of 5 bases from V and 5 bases from J, the junction contained 11 bases not matched to a gene. Germline CDR1 SEHNR, CDR2 FQNEAQ (reference sequence). The CDR3 totals 16 residues. The CDR3 spells CASSPHGDRGSYGYTF. CDR3 coding DNA: TGTGCCAGCAGCCCGCACGGGGACAGGGGCTCTTATGGCTACACCTTC.

The rearrangement uses TRBV10-3 and TRBJ2-7; TRBD2 matches 11 bases. Germline CDR1 and CDR2: ENHRY and SYGVKD. With 2 bases clipped from V and 6 bases from J, the junction kept 3 bases outside the gene matches. The CDR3 is made up of 14 amino acids. The CDR3 nucleotides read TGTGCCATCAGTGAGCGACTAGCGGGATTCGAGCAGTACTTC. As protein: CAISERLAGFEQYF.

This clone was counted only a few times. The chain links TRBV18 to TRBJ2-3; D is unresolved. This CDR3 region has 15 residues. Looked up from germline, CDR1 is KGHSH and CDR2 is LQKENI. V was pared by 0 bases and J by 1 base, with 8 bases between. As DNA, the CDR3 is TGTGCCAGCTCACCACCATCACAAGGCACAGATACGCAGTATTTT. This translates into CASSPPSQGTDTQYF. Full variable domain (outside the CDR3, taken from reference TRBV18 and TRBJ2-3): NAGVMQNPRHLVRRRGQEARLRCSPMKGHSHVYWYRQLPEEGLKFMVYLQKENIIDESGMPKERFSAEFPKEGPSILRIQQVVRGDSAAYFCASSPPSQGTDTQYFGPGTRLTVL.

The V gene is TRBV10-3, the J gene TRBJ1-4; D is undetermined. Germline CDR1 reads ENHRY; CDR2 reads SYGVKD. The CDR3 runs to 15 residues. V lost 2 bases to trimming and J lost 1 base, with 8 bases between them. As DNA, the CDR3 is TGTGCCATCAGTGAGGGAGGCGGAACTAATGAAAAACTGTTTTTT. It translates to CAISEGGGTNEKLFF.

The chain recombines TRBV27 with TRBJ1-1, with D tentatively TRBD1 (5 bases). The CDR3 contains 13 residues. V was clipped by 1 base and J by 4 bases, with 7 bases between them. Germline V CDR1 and CDR2: MNHEY, SMNVEV (reference sequence). The CDR3 DNA sequence: TGTGCCAGCAGTTTATTAGGGGCCACTGAAGCTTTCTTT. Its protein product is CASSLLGATEAFF.

This clone has more than one count but fewer than ten. V and J are TRBV5-4 and TRBJ2-1, with D maybe TRBD2 (5 bases). The ends were cut back, 3 bases at V and 0 bases at J, with 10 bases in the middle. Germline V gene data show CDR1 as SGHNT and CDR2 as YYREEE (reference sequence). The CDR3 is 15 residues long. The DNA for the CDR3 is TGTGCCAGCAGCTCCGATCGGGGCTCCTACAATGAGCAGTTCTTC. Encoded protein: CASSSDRGSYNEQFF.

The rearrangement joins TRBV19 to TRBJ2-1; 11 bases match TRBD2. The germline V gene has CDR1 LNHDA and CDR2 SQIVND (reference sequence). The CDR3 covers 16 residues. The V and J ends lost 3 bases and 5 bases, in that order; junction bases with no gene match: 6. CDR3 sequence reads: CASSIIPSGGNNEQFF. The CDR3, as DNA: TGTGCCAGTAGTATCATCCCTAGCGGGGGGAACAATGAGCAGTTCTTC.

In its sample, this clone was seen a few times. The genes are TRBV7-8 and TRBJ1-1; a possible D gene is TRBD1 (5 bases). V was trimmed by 4 bases and J by 1 base, leaving 10 bases between them. The V gene's germline CDR1 is SGHVS and CDR2 FQNEAQ. The CDR3 is 14 residues long. CDR3 amino acids: CASSSFRENTEAFF. For the CDR3, the DNA is TGTGCCAGCAGCTCTTTCAGGGAGAACACTGAAGCTTTCTTT.

This clone has just a few counts. The rearrangement joins TRBV15 to TRBJ2-1; D might be TRBD2 (6 bases). V lost 0 bases and J lost 4, with 13 bases in between. CDR1 and CDR2 (germline): LNHNV, YYDKDF (reference sequence). CDR3 length equals 16 residues. In nucleotides, the CDR3 is TGTGCCACCAGCAGAGATCTGGGGGGATTATACAATGAGCAGTTCTTC. Protein sequence: CATSRDLGGLYNEQFF. Variable domain in full (rest from reference TRBV15 and TRBJ2-1): DAMVIQNPRYQVTQFGKPVTLSCSQTLNHNVMYWYQQKSSQAPKLLFHYYDKDFNNEADTPDNFQSRRPNTSFCFLDIRSPGLGDTAMYLCATSRDLGGLYNEQFFGPGTRLTVL.